This T cell receptor beta chain originates from a study of blood T cell repertoires in COVID-19. Study background: From T cells, B-cell-depleted T cells, or PBMCs came the material, which was cDNA or gDNA.

CDR3 length equals 13 residues. The germline V gene has CDR1 SGHTA and CDR2 FQGNSA. V gave up 5 bases and J gave up 0 bases, with 8 bases separating them. TCRdb's table, derived via immunoSEQ multiplex PCR, lists solely in-frame clones and lacks some. The sample shows 150,000 to 200,000 clones, around 82% of them seen only once. Sequenced sample: peripheral blood. V is TRBV7-2 and J is TRBJ2-7, with unresolved D. The receptor comes from an elderly woman with acute or convalescent COVID-19. The CDR3 nucleotides read TGTGCCAGCAGCATATCCGGCTCCTACGAGCAGTACTTC. Its translation is CASSISGSYEQYF.